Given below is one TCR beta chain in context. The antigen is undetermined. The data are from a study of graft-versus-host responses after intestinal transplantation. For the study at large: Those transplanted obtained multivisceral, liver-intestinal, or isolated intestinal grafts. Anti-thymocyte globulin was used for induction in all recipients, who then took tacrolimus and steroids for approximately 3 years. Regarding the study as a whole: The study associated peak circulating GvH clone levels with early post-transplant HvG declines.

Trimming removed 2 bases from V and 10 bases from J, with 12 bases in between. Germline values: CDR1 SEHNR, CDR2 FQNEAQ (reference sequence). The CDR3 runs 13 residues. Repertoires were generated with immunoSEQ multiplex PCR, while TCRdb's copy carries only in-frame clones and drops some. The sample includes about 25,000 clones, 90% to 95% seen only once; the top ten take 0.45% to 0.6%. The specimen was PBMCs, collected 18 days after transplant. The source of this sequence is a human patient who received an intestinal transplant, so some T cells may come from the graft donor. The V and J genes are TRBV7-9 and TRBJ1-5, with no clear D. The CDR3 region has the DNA TGTGCCAGCAGCTTAAATTTGCGCGATCCCCAGCATTTT. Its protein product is CASSLNLRDPQHF.